Presented here are 5 T cell receptor beta chains from one specimen sequenced in a study of T-cell reconstitution after alpha-beta-depleted transplantation in children. Unique molecular identifiers were used in preparing the TCRbeta library. TCRdb redid the calling of the PCR reads with MiXCR, one entry per CDR3 protein. The repertoire holds 600,000 to 700,000 distinct CDR3 sequences, approximately 17% seen once, with 0.9% to 1.2% in the top ten. The sequences come from PBMCs from the stem cell graft donor, collected from the stem cell graft. These receptors all stem from a human donor who donated a stem cell graft to a child with acute myeloid leukemia.

This clonotype was detected ten times or more. This sequence joins TRBV5-1 and TRBJ1-5; D uncertain. This CDR3 region has 14 residues. The ends were cut back, 0 bases at V and 5 bases at J, with 9 bases in the middle. Germline lookup yields CDR1 SGHRS and CDR2 YFSETQ. The DNA of the CDR3 is TGCGCCAGCAGCTTGGAGAGGCCCGATCAGCCCCAGCATTTT. Protein: CASSLERPDQPQHF. The whole variable domain, remainder taken from reference TRBV5-1 and TRBJ1-5, is KAGVTQTPRYLIKTRGQQVTLSCSPISGHRSVSWYQQTPGQGLQFLFEYFSETQRNKGNFPGRFSGRQFSNSRSEMNVSTLELGDSALYLCASSLERPDQPQHFGDGTRLSIL.

A remark on this clonotype: A much larger clonotype is one base distant, so this may be a read error. The chain employs TRBV5-1 and TRBJ1-5; 8 positions agree with TRBD1. After removal of 5 bases from V and 6 bases from J, the junction contained 10 bases not matched to a gene. From germline, CDR1 is SGHRS and CDR2 YFSETQ. CDR3 size: 15 residues. CDR3 loop: CASRLGDRNVQPQHF. The CDR3 DNA is TGCGCCAGCAGACTGGGGGACAGGAACGTTCAGCCCCAGCATTTT. The whole variable domain, remainder taken from reference TRBV5-1 and TRBJ1-5, is KAGVTQTPRYLIKTRGQQVTLSCSPISGHRSVSWYQQTPGQGLQFLFEYFSETQRNKGNFPGRFSGRQFSNSRSEMNVSTLELGDSALYLCASRLGDRNVQPQHFGDGTRLSIL.

This clonotype was seen only a few times. The genes are TRBV9 and TRBJ2-3; 11 nucleotides line up with TRBD2. V shed 0 bases and J 1 base; nucleotides not matched to a gene: 4. The CDR3 has 17 residues. Germline V CDR1 and CDR2: SGDLS, YYNGEE. The CDR3 coding sequence is TGTGCCAGCAGCGTAGCCCCGACTAGCGGGGGCACAGATACGCAGTATTTT. Amino acids: CASSVAPTSGGTDTQYF.

This chain uses TRBV7-8 with TRBJ1-1; TRBD1 matches at 7 bases. This CDR3 has 17 residues. CDR1 SGHVS and CDR2 FQNEAQ come from the germline V gene. V was clipped by 5 bases and J by 0 bases; unmatched bases: 12. This CDR3 reads CASSLTGAPSLNTEAFF. For the CDR3, the DNA is TGTGCCAGCAGCCTCACAGGGGCCCCCTCACTGAACACTGAAGCTTTCTTT.

This clonotype appeared many times. The J gene is TRBJ2-7, the V gene TRBV20-1, with 9 nucleotides matching TRBD1. V shed 3 bases and J 7 bases; nucleotides not matched to a gene: 7. Per germline, CDR1 DFQATT and CDR2 SNEGSKA (reference sequence). There are 13 residues in the CDR3. The CDR3 DNA reads TGCAGTGCTAGGGGACAGGGTACGGGAGAGCAGTACTTC. Translation: CSARGQGTGEQYF.